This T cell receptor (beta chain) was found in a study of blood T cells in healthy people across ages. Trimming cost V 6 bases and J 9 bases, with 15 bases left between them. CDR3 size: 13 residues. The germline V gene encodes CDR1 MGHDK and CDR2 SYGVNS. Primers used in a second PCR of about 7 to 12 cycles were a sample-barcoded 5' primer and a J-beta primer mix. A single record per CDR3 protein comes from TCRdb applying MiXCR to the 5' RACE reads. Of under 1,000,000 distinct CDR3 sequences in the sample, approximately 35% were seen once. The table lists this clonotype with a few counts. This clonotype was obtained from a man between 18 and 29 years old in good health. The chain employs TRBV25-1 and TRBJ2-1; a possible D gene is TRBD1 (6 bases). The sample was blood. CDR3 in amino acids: CASRRAGVGEQFF. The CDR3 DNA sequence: TGTGCCAGCAGGCGGGCAGGGGTAGGTGAGCAGTTCTTC. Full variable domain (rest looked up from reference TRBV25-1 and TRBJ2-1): EADIYQTPRYLVIGTGKKITLECSQTMGHDKMYWYQQDPGMELHLIHYSYGVNSTEKGDLSSESTVSRIRTEHFPLTLESARPSHTSQYLCASRRAGVGEQFFGPGTRLTVL.